This entry describes one TCR beta chain. No antigen is known for it. Compared with germline, one end of the junction differs, possibly owing to a read error. The template was RNA from unsorted bulk tissue. Donors were chemotherapy-naive, newly diagnosed lung cancer surgical patients in China, August–November 2014. These data come from a study of tumor and adjacent non-tumor tissue in lung cancer. The CDR3 totals 16 residues. The library came from three nested PCR rounds adapted from ARM-PCR protocols. TCRdb itself ran the multiplex PCR reads through MiXCR, one entry per CDR3 protein. The data contain approximately 100,000 distinct CDR3 sequences, roughly 80% of them singletons. Whole-study results and caveats: Normal lung showed higher cumulative top 100 clone frequency than tumor.

V usage is TRBV12-3 or TRBV12-4 and J usage is TRBJ2-7; D is perhaps TRBD2 (6 bases). The origin of this receptor is a woman aged 60-70 years with non-small cell lung cancer. Sequencing was carried out using lung tumor tissue. The CDR3, as DNA: TGTGTCAGCAGAGGACCGGGGCTACCGGGAGACTACGAGCAGTACTTC. Translation gives CVSRGPGLPGDYEQYF.